This T cell receptor beta chain emerged from a study of T-cell reconstitution after alpha-beta-depleted transplantation in children. Germline V gene lookup returns CDR1 MNHNS and CDR2 SASEGT. The CDR3 extends over 16 amino acids. The junction had 9 bases not matched to a gene; V was cut back by 4 bases and J by 3 bases. The authors prepared the TCRbeta library with unique molecular identifiers. TCRdb redid the calling of the PCR reads with MiXCR, one entry per CDR3 protein. The sample holds hundreds of thousands of distinct CDR3 sequences, about 16% seen once. The source material was PBMCs, mostly from graft donor cells, sampled 360 days after TCRalphabeta/CD19-depleted stem cell transplant. V gene TRBV6-1 combines with J gene TRBJ2-1, with 7 bases aligning to TRBD2. The TCR comes from a male patient aged 2-15 years who had a stem cell transplant for acute lymphoblastic leukemia, so the T cells may come from the graft donor. CDR3 sequence: CASSAEREAFYNEQFF. The CDR3, as DNA: TGTGCCAGCAGTGCAGAGCGGGAAGCCTTCTACAATGAGCAGTTCTTC.